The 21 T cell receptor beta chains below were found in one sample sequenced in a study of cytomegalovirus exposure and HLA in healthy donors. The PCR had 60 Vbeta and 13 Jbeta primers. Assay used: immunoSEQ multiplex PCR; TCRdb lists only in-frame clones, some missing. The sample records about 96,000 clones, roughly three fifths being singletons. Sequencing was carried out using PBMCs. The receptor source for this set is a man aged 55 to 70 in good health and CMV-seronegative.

CDR3 sequence (DNA): TGCGCCAGCAGCTTGGAAGCGGCAGATACGCAGTATTTT. It translates to CASSLEAADTQYF. The genes are TRBV5-1 and TRBJ2-3, with TRBD2 as a possible D gene (5 bases). V lost 0 bases and J 4 bases, leaving 6 bases between the germline ends. Germline V gene data show CDR1 as SGHRS and CDR2 as YFSETQ. The CDR3 spans 13 residues.

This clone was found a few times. This CDR3 reads CASSLQGANTEAFF. The CDR3, as DNA: TGTGCCAGCAGTCTACAGGGCGCTAACACTGAAGCTTTCTTT. The chain is built from TRBV25-1 and TRBJ1-1; maybe TRBD1 (6 bases). Germline assignment: CDR1 MGHDK and CDR2 SYGVNS. The V gene lost 5 bases and the J gene lost 2 bases, with 12 bases spanning the gap. CDR3 length: 14 residues.

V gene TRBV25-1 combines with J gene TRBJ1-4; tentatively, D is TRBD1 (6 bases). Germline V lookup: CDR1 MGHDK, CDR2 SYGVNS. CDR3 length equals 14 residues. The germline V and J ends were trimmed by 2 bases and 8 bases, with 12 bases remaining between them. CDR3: CASSERGSVEKLFF. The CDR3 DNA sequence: TGTGCCAGCAGTGAAAGGGGGTCTGTGGAAAAACTGTTTTTT.

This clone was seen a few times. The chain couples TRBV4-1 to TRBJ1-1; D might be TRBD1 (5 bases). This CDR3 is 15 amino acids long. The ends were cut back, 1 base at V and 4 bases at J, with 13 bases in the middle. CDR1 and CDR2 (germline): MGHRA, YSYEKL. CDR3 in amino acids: CASSQVRAGLTEAFF. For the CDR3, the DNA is TGCGCCAGCAGCCAAGTGCGAGCGGGACTCACTGAAGCTTTCTTT.

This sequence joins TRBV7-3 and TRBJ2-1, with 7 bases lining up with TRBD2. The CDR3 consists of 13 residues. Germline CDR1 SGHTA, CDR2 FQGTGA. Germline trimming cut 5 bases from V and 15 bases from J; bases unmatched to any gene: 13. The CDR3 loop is CASSPTFGGSWFF. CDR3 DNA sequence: TGTGCCAGCAGCCCGACGTTTGGCGGGAGCTGGTTCTTC. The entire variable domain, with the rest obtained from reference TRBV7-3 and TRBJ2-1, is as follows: GAGVSQTPSNKVTEKGKYVELRCDPISGHTALYWYRQSLGQGPEFLIYFQGTGAADDSGLPNDRFFAVRPEGSVSTLKIQRTERGDSAVYLCASSPTFGGSWFFGPGTRLTVL.

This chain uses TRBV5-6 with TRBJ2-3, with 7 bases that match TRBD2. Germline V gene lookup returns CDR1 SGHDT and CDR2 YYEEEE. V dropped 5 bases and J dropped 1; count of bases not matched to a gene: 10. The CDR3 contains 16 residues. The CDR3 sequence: CASRAYGGSRTDTQYF. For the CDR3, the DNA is TGTGCCAGCAGGGCCTACGGGGGGTCCCGCACAGATACGCAGTATTTT.

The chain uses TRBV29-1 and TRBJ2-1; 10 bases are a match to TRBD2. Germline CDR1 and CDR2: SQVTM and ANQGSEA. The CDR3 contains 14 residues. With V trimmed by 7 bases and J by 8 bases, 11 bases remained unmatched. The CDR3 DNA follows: TGCAGCGCCTTCAGCGGGGGGGTCCTCGATGAGCAGTTCTTC. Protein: CSAFSGGVLDEQFF.

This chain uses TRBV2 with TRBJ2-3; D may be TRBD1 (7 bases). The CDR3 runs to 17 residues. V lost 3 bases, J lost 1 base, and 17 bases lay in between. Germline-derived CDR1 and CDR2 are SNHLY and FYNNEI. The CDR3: CASSDGGQQGGTDTQYF. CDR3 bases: TGTGCCAGCAGTGATGGGGGGCAGCAGGGGGGCACAGATACGCAGTATTTT.

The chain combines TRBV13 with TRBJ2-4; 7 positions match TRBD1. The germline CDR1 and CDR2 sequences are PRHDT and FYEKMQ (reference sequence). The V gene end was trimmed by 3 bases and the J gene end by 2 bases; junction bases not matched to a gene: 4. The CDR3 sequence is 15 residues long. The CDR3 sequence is CASSFLTGSKNIQYF. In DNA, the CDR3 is TGTGCCAGCAGCTTTTTGACAGGGTCCAAAAACATTCAGTACTTC. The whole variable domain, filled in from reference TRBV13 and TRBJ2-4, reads AAGVIQSPRHLIKEKRETATLKCYPIPRHDTVYWYQQGPGQDPQFLISFYEKMQSDKGSIPDRFSAQQFSDYHSELNMSSLELGDSALYFCASSFLTGSKNIQYFGAGTRLSVL.

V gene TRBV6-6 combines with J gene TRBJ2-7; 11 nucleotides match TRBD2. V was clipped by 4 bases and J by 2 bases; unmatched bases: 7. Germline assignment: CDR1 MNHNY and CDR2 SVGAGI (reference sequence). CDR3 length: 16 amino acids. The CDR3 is CASSSLGLAETYEQYF. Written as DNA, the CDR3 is TGTGCCAGCAGTTCCTTGGGACTAGCGGAGACCTACGAGCAGTACTTC.

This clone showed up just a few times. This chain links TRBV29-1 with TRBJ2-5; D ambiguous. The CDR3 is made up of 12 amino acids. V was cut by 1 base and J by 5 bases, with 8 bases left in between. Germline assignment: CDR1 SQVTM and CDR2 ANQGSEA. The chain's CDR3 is CSVEGKAETQYF. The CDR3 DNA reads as TGCAGCGTTGAAGGGAAAGCGGAGACCCAGTACTTC. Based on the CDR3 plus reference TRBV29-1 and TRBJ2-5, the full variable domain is SAVISQKPSRDICQRGTSLTIQCQVDSQVTMMFWYRQQPGQSLTLIATANQGSEATYESGFVIDKFPISRPNLTFSTLTVSNMSPEDSSIYLCSVEGKAETQYFGPGTRLLVL.

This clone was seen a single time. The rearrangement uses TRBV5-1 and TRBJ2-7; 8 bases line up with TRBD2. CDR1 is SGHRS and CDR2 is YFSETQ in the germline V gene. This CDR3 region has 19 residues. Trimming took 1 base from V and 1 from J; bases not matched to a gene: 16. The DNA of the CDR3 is TGCGCCAGCAGCTTGCCCGAATTGGCGGGGGGACCTCCTTCCTACGAGCAGTACTTC. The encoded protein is CASSLPELAGGPPSYEQYF.

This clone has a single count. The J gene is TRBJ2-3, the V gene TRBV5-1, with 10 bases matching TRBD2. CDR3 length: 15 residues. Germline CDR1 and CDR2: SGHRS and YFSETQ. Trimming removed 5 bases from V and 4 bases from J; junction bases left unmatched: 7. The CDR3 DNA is TGCGCCAGCAGGGCTAGCGGGAGAGGGGCAGATACGCAGTATTTT. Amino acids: CASRASGRGADTQYF.

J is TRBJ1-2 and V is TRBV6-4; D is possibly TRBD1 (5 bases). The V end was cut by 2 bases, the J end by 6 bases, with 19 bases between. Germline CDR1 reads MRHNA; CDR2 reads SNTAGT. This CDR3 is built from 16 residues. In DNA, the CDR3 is TGTGCCAGCAGTGACGTGCCAGGGTCCTCCCTGAATGGCTACACCTTC. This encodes CASSDVPGSSLNGYTF.

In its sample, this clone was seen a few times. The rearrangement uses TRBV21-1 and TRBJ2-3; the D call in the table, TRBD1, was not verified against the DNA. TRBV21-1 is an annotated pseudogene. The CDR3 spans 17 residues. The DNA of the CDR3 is TGTGCCAGCAGCAAAATCCCGGACAGGGGTTATTCAGATACGCAGTATTTT. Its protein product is CASSKIPDRGYSDTQYF.

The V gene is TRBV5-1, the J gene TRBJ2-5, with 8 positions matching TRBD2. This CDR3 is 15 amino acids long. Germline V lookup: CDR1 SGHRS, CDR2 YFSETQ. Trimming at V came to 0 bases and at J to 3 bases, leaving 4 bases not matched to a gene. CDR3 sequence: CASSLAGTREETQYF. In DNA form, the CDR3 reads TGCGCCAGCAGCTTGGCCGGGACTAGGGAAGAGACCCAGTACTTC.

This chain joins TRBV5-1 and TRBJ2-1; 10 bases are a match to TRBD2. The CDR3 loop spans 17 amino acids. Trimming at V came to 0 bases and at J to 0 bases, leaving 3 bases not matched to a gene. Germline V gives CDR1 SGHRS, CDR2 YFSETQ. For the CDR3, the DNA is TGCGCCAGCAGCTTGGTCGCTAGCGGGAGCTCCTACAATGAGCAGTTCTTC. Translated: CASSLVASGSSYNEQFF.

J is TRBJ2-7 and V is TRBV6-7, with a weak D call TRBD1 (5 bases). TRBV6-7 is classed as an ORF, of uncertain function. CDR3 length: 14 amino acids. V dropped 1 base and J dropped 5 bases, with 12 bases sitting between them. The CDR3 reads CASSYLPRGHEQYF. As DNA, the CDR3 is TGTGCCAGCAGTTACTTGCCTAGGGGCCACGAGCAGTACTTC.

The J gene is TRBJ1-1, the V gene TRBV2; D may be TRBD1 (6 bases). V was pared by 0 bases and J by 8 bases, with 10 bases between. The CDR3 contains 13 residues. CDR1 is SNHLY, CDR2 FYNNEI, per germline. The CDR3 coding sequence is TGTGCCAGCAGTGAAGCGGACAGCCTAGAAGCTTTCTTT. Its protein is CASSEADSLEAFF.

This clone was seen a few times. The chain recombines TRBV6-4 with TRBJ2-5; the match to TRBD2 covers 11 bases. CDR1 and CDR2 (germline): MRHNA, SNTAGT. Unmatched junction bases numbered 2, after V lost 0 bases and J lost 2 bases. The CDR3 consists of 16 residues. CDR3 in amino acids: CASSDSASGGQETQYF. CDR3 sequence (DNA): TGTGCCAGCAGTGACTCGGCTAGCGGGGGGCAAGAGACCCAGTACTTC.

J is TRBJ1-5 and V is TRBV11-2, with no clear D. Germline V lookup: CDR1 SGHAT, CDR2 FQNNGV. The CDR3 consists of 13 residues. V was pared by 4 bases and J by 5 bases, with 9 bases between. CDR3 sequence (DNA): TGTGCCAGCAGCTCCACCGGGGATCAGCCCCAGCATTTT. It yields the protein CASSSTGDQPQHF.